The 20 T cell receptor beta chains below all came from one sample that was sequenced in a study of blood T cell repertoires in COVID-19 (dated by TCRdb to 2018 to 2020). Library creation used the immunoSEQ multiplex PCR assay. Drawn from immuneACCESS, this table holds only the in-frame rearrangements with V and J called that TCRdb kept. Clones are partly lost; checked studies trace under half to an unresolved V gene and leave the rest unexplained. This sample comprises roughly 260,000 clones, about 87% of them detected only once. Of the sample, 4% falls within the top ten clones. What was sequenced was peripheral blood. Receptors originate from a man aged 55 to 70 who had recovered from COVID-19.

The chain links TRBV5-5 to TRBJ1-5; possibly TRBD1 for D (5 bases). This CDR3 has 14 residues. CDR1 is SGHKS and CDR2 is YYEKEE in the germline V gene (reference sequence). Trimming shortened V by 3 bases and J by 5 bases, and 12 bases separated the two germline ends. The CDR3, as DNA: TGTGCCAGCAGCTCCATGTGGGGGGATCAGCCCCAGCATTTT. It codes for CASSSMWGDQPQHF.

This chain connects TRBV11-3 to TRBJ1-1; 7 nucleotides line up with TRBD1. The trim removed 4 bases at V and 4 bases at J, leaving 3 bases unmatched. CDR3 size: 13 residues. CDR1 and CDR2 from the germline V gene are SGHNT and YENEEA. The CDR3 DNA is TGTGCCAGCAGCTCCGGGACAGTCACTGAAGCTTTCTTT. Translating gives CASSSGTVTEAFF.

The rearrangement joins TRBV5-1 to TRBJ1-1, with 10 bases lining up with TRBD1. This CDR3 has 14 residues. The J segment lost 1 base and the V segment lost 3 bases, leaving 0 bases of the junction unmatched. The germline gives CDR1 SGHRS, CDR2 YFSETQ. In DNA form, the CDR3 reads TGCGCCAGCAGCTGGGACAGGGGGAACACTGAAGCTTTCTTT. Translating gives CASSWDRGNTEAFF. Supplemented by reference TRBV5-1 and TRBJ1-1, the full variable domain reads KAGVTQTPRYLIKTRGQQVTLSCSPISGHRSVSWYQQTPGQGLQFLFEYFSETQRNKGNFPGRFSGRQFSNSRSEMNVSTLELGDSALYLCASSWDRGNTEAFFGQGTRLTVV.

This clone was seen a handful of times. The chain is built from TRBV27 and TRBJ1-1; D is perhaps TRBD1 (5 bases). Germline V lookup: CDR1 MNHEY, CDR2 SMNVEV (reference sequence). The CDR3 spans 13 residues. V was trimmed by 6 bases and J by 4 bases, leaving 12 bases between them. The CDR3 DNA sequence: TGTGCCAGCAGCCCTGCAGGGCGCACTGAAGCTTTCTTT. Residues: CASSPAGRTEAFF.

CDR3 nucleotide sequence: TGTGCCAGCAGCCAAGGAGCGGGGGGGCTGGGAGATACGCAGTATTTT. It codes for CASSQGAGGLGDTQYF. The rearrangement uses TRBV3-1 (or the pseudogene TRBV3-2) and TRBJ2-3, with 10 bases aligning to TRBD2. From germline, CDR1 is LGHDT and CDR2 YNNKEL (reference sequence). The CDR3 extends over 16 amino acids. Trimming cost V 1 base and J 5 bases; bases outside gene matches: 6.

This sequence joins TRBV25-1 and TRBJ2-4; TRBD1 might be the D (7 bases). The V end was cut by 6 bases, the J end by 7 bases, with 22 bases between. CDR3 size: 16 residues. From germline, CDR1 is MGHDK and CDR2 SYGVNS. CDR3 in amino acids: CASRGLRGASRNIQYF. Here the CDR3 DNA reads TGTGCCAGCAGGGGACTCAGGGGGGCAAGTAGGAACATTCAGTACTTC.

The chain employs TRBV12-1 and TRBJ2-6; TRBD1 reflects the table's D call only, with no check against the DNA. TRBV12-1 is a documented pseudogene. The CDR3 has 18 residues. CDR3: CASSTRGQGLVGANVLTF. The CDR3 nucleotides are TGTGCCAGCAGCACAAGGGGACAGGGGTTAGTTGGGGCCAACGTCCTGACTTTC.

This clone was observed a single time. The chain has TRBV24-1 and TRBJ2-3; D unclear. The V end was cut by 1 base, the J end by 0 bases, with 7 bases between. The CDR3 totals 15 residues. Germline CDR1 KGHDR, CDR2 SFDVKD. The CDR3 nucleotides read TGTGCCACCAGTGATTTATCGCAGAGCACAGATACGCAGTATTTT. Encoded protein: CATSDLSQSTDTQYF.

The chain uses TRBV18 and TRBJ2-3; 11 bases align to TRBD2. The V segment lost 4 bases and the J segment 8 bases; nucleotides outside the gene matches: 14. Germline CDR1 KGHSH, CDR2 LQKENI. This CDR3 region has 17 residues. The CDR3, as DNA: TGTGCCAGCTCACGAACTAGCGGGGGCTCCGGGCAGGGTACGCAGTATTTT. Protein sequence: CASSRTSGGSGQGTQYF.

In this sample, this clone turned up a few times. The J gene is TRBJ2-2, the V gene TRBV10-3; TRBD2 is a possible D gene (5 bases). The CDR3 consists of 12 residues. The V gene lost 10 bases and the J gene lost 8 bases, with 14 bases spanning the gap. Per the germline V gene, CDR1 is ENHRY and CDR2 is SYGVKD. The DNA of the CDR3 is TGTGCCACCCAGAAGGGCGGGGGGGAGCTGTTTTTT. This gives the protein CATQKGGGELFF.

The chain carries TRBV27 and TRBJ2-5, with TRBD2 identical over 7 bases. After removal of 9 bases from V and 5 bases from J, the junction contained 6 bases not matched to a gene. Germline V CDR1 and CDR2: MNHEY, SMNVEV (reference sequence). The CDR3 consists of 12 residues. The CDR3 nucleotides read TGTGCCAGTCAGAGGGGAGGGGAGACCCAGTACTTC. It is translated as CASQRGGETQYF.

The rearrangement joins TRBV18 to TRBJ2-3, with TRBD2 as a possible D gene (5 bases). CDR1 and CDR2 (germline): KGHSH, LQKENI. CDR3 size: 15 residues. Deletions cut 6 bases from V and 0 bases from J, with 13 bases between. CDR3 DNA: TGTGCCAGCTCCCCTCGCGAGGGTAGCACAGATACGCAGTATTTT. It translates to CASSPREGSTDTQYF.

The chain couples TRBV28 to TRBJ2-7; 9 nucleotides line up with TRBD1. Germline-derived CDR1 and CDR2 are MDHEN and SYDVKM. Trimming at V came to 4 bases and at J to 3 bases, leaving 19 bases not matched to a gene. This CDR3 region has 19 residues. The CDR3 loop reads CASSSITPGQGFFGYEQYF. CDR3 coding DNA: TGTGCCAGCAGTTCTATTACCCCGGGACAGGGTTTTTTTGGCTACGAGCAGTACTTC.

The rearrangement links TRBV5-1 to TRBJ2-7, with TRBD1 matching over 7 bases. Germline V gene data show CDR1 as SGHRS and CDR2 as YFSETQ. This CDR3 is 14 amino acids long. Trimming at V came to 4 bases and at J to 3 bases, leaving 7 bases not matched to a gene. CDR3 loop: CASSLRQGGYEQYF. The CDR3 DNA reads as TGCGCCAGCAGCCTCAGACAGGGTGGCTACGAGCAGTACTTC.

This chain connects TRBV7-6 to TRBJ1-4; D not resolved. The ends were cut back, 5 bases at V and 0 bases at J, with 13 bases in the middle. CDR3 length equals 16 residues. CDR1 is SGHVS and CDR2 is FNYEAQ in the germline V gene. The CDR3 DNA is TGTGCCAGCAGCACCCGAAGCGGTGCAACTAATGAAAAACTGTTTTTT. As protein: CASSTRSGATNEKLFF.

The chain links TRBV30 to TRBJ2-5, with D perhaps TRBD2 (5 bases). CDR3 size: 11 residues. Germline V lookup: CDR1 GTSNPN, CDR2 SVGIG (reference sequence). V was pared by 4 bases and J by 5 bases, with 8 bases between. The CDR3 bases are TGTGCCTGGACATCGGGGGAGACCCAGTACTTC. Translation: CAWTSGETQYF. Using reference TRBV30 and TRBJ2-5 for the parts outside the CDR3, the full variable domain is SQTIHQWPATLVQPVGSPLSLECTVEGTSNPNLYWYRQAAGRGLQLLFYSVGIGQISSEVPQNLSASRPQDRQFILSSKKLLLSDSGFYLCAWTSGETQYFGPGTRLLVL.

The chain combines TRBV4-1 with TRBJ2-1; 16 nucleotides line up with TRBD2. The trim removed 0 bases at V and 5 bases at J, leaving 4 bases unmatched. The germline gives CDR1 MGHRA, CDR2 YSYEKL. This CDR3 spans 18 amino acids. The DNA for the CDR3 is TGCGCCAGCAGCCAAGAGGGACTAGCGGGGGGGCCACACAATGAGCAGTTCTTC. Translation: CASSQEGLAGGPHNEQFF.

V and J are TRBV7-9 and TRBJ1-2, with 7 bases aligning to TRBD1. This CDR3 is built from 14 residues. V lost 3 bases, J lost 6 bases, and 7 bases stayed unmatched. Germline CDR1 reads SEHNR; CDR2 reads FQNEAQ (reference sequence). CDR3 region: CASSLAGGSDGYTF. Here the CDR3 DNA reads TGTGCCAGCAGCTTGGCAGGGGGTTCGGATGGCTACACCTTC.

The rearrangement uses TRBV6-5 and TRBJ2-7, with 7 nucleotides matching TRBD1. After removal of 6 bases from V and 7 bases from J, the junction contained 9 bases not matched to a gene. Germline V gives CDR1 MNHEY, CDR2 SVGAGI. The CDR3 extends over 13 amino acids. In nucleotides, the CDR3 is TGTGCCAGCAGCCCCCGAGGGGGCTGGGAGCAGTACTTC. Translated: CASSPRGGWEQYF.

This rearrangement joins TRBV11-1 to TRBJ2-1, with D possibly being TRBD1 (6 bases). The CDR3 loop spans 13 amino acids. Between the trimmed V and J ends, which lost 4 bases and 8 bases, there was a span of 12 bases. Germline V gene sequence: CDR1 SGHAT, CDR2 FQDESV (reference sequence). The CDR3 sequence is CASSSPQGYEQFF. The DNA of the CDR3 is TGTGCCAGCAGCTCGCCCCAGGGGTATGAGCAGTTCTTC.